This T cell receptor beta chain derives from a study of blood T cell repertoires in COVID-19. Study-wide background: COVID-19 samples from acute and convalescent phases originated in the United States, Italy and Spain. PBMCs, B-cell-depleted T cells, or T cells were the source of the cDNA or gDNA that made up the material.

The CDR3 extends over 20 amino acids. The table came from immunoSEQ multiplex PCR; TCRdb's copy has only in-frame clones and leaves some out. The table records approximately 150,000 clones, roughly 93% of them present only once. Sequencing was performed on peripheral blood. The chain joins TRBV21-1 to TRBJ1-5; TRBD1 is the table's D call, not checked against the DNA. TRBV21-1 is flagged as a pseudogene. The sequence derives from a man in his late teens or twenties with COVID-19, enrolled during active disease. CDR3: CASSTRTDRGRGNSNQPQHF. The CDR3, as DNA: TGTGCCAGCAGCACCCGAACGGACAGGGGGCGCGGCAATAGCAATCAGCCCCAGCATTTT.